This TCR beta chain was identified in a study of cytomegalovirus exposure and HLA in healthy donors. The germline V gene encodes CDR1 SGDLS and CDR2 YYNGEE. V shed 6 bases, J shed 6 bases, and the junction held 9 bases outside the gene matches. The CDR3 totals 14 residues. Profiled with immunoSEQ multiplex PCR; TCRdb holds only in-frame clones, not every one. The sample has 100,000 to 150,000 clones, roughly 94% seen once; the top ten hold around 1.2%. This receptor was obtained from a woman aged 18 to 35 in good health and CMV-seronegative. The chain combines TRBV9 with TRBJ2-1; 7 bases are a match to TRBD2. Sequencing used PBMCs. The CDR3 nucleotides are TGTGCCAGCACCGGGGGAGCGGGATCCAATGAGCAGTTCTTC. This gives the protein CASTGGAGSNEQFF.